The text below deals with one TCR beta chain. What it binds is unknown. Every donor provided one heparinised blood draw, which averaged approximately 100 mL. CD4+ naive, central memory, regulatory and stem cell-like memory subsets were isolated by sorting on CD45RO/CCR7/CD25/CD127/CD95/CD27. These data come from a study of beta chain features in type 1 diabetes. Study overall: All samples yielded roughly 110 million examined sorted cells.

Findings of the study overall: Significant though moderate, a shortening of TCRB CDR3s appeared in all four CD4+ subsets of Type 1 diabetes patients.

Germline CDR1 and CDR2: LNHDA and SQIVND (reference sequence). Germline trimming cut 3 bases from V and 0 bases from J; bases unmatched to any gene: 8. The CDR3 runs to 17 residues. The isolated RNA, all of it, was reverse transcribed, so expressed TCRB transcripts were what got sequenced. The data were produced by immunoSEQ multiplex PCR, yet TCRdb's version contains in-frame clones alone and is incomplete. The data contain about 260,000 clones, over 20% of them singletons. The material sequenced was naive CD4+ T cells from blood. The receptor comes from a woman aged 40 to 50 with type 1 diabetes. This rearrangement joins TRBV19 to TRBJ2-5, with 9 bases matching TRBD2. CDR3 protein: CASSMTSGRAYQETQYF. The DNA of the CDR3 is TGTGCCAGTAGTATGACTAGCGGCAGGGCCTACCAAGAGACCCAGTACTTC.